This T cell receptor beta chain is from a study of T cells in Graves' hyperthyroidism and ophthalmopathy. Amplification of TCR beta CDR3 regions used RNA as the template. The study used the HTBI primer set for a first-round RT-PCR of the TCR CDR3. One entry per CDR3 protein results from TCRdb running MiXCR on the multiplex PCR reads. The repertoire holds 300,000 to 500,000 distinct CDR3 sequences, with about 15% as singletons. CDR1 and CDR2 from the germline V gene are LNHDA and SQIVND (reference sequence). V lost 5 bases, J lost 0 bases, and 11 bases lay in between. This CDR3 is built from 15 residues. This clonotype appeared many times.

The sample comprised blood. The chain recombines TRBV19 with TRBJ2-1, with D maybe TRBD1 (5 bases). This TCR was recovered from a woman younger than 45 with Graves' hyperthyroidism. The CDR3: CASSSTVSSYNEQFF. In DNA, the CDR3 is TGTGCCAGTAGTTCGACAGTAAGCTCCTACAATGAGCAGTTCTTC. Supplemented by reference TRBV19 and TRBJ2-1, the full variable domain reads DGGITQSPKYLFRKEGQNVTLSCEQNLNHDAMYWYRQDPGQGLRLIYYSQIVNDFQKGDIAEGYSVSREKKESFPLTVTSAQKNPTAFYLCASSSTVSSYNEQFFGPGTRLTVL.